This T cell receptor (beta chain) appears in the sequencing data of a study of PD-1 blockade in classical Hodgkin lymphoma. Study-wide points: Undefined causes, possibly disease activity or prior therapy, underlie the repertoire differences. Newly diagnosed patients reportedly trailed healthy donors in baseline TCR diversity. CD4+ TCR diversity, unlike CD8+, rose significantly by C4D1.

This table comes from immunoSEQ multiplex PCR, and its TCRdb copy is limited to in-frame clones, with some not included. The sample shows around 91,000 clones, 80% to 90% of them seen only once. The patients all showed relapse after autologous stem cell transplantation, while their brentuximab vedotin exposure varied. In germline, CDR1 is SGHNT, CDR2 YENEEA. V was clipped by 5 bases and J by 7 bases, with 18 bases between them. This CDR3 is built from 15 residues. As to this clone: The antigen is not known.

The TCR was taken from a human donor with classical Hodgkin lymphoma. This sample comprised peripheral blood mononuclear cells (PBMCs), obtained before the second cycle of nivolumab. The chain uses TRBV11-3 and TRBJ2-1; D ambiguous. The CDR3 sequence is CASSPMPGPANEQFF. The DNA for the CDR3 is TGTGCCAGCAGCCCTATGCCGGGCCCGGCGAATGAGCAGTTCTTC.